The 19 T cell receptor beta chains below come from one sample, sequenced in a study of T cells in Graves' hyperthyroidism and ophthalmopathy. The CDR3 regions of TCR beta were amplified from RNA transcripts. First-round RT-PCR of the TCR CDR3 relied on the HTBI primer set. One entry per CDR3 protein, called by TCRdb with MiXCR from the multiplex PCR reads. Of around 660,000 distinct CDR3 sequences listed, about 45% are singletons. Sequenced input: peripheral blood or thyroid tissue (not recorded which). These receptors originate from an adult man with Graves' disease, either hyperthyroidism or ophthalmopathy (not recorded which).

With regard to this clonotype: Germline is not matched at one junction end, which may reflect a read error. The V and J genes are TRBV5-1 and TRBJ2-2; D call uncertain. Looked up from germline, CDR1 is SGHRS and CDR2 is YFSETQ. The CDR3 contains 13 residues. For the CDR3, the DNA is TGCACCAGCATACCCGGTGACACCGGGGAGCTGTTTTTT. It is translated as CTSIPGDTGELFF.

The rearrangement links TRBV6-6 to TRBJ1-5, with 10 bases aligning to TRBD1. Germline values: CDR1 MNHNY, CDR2 SVGAGI (reference sequence). The CDR3 loop spans 15 amino acids. The ends lost 5 bases at V and 6 bases at J; junction bases unmatched: 7. For the CDR3, the DNA is TGTGCCAGCAGTCCGTGGGACAGGGGAGGTCAGCCCCAGCATTTT. Translating it yields CASSPWDRGGQPQHF.

This clonotype was counted a few times. V usage is TRBV20-1 and J usage is TRBJ1-6, with D possibly TRBD1 on 6 matching bases. Trimming removed 5 bases at V and 9 bases at J, with 17 bases between. Germline CDR1 DFQATT, CDR2 SNEGSKA (reference sequence). The CDR3 is 14 residues long. The CDR3 sequence is CSAADRRGSSPLHF. CDR3 DNA: TGCAGTGCTGCTGACAGGCGGGGTAGTTCACCCCTCCACTTT.

As for this clonotype: The junction shows a germline mismatch at one end, possibly a read error. The genes are TRBV7-8 and TRBJ2-5; maybe TRBD2 (5 bases). This CDR3 is built from 15 residues. Germline CDR1 reads SGHVS; CDR2 reads FQNEAQ. DNA of the CDR3: TGTGCCAGCCGCTTTCAAGCGGCCCCTGGAGAGACCCAGTACTTC. This gives the protein CASRFQAAPGETQYF.

The V and J genes are TRBV15 and TRBJ1-4, with a weak D call TRBD1 (5 bases). V lost 0 bases and J lost 7, with 12 bases in between. This CDR3 has 15 residues. Germline V gene data show CDR1 as LNHNV and CDR2 as YYDKDF (reference sequence). The CDR3: CATSRDGGNTEKLFF. Written as DNA, the CDR3 is TGTGCCACCAGCAGAGATGGGGGGAACACTGAAAAACTGTTTTTT. Together with reference TRBV15 and TRBJ1-4, the CDR3 gives the full variable domain: DAMVIQNPRYQVTQFGKPVTLSCSQTLNHNVMYWYQQKSSQAPKLLFHYYDKDFNNEADTPDNFQSRRPNTSFCFLDIRSPGLGDTAMYLCATSRDGGNTEKLFFGSGTQLSVL.

The rearrangement links TRBV12-3 or TRBV12-4 to TRBJ1-5, with D unclear. The CDR3 covers 15 residues. The V gene lost 2 bases and the J gene lost 1 base, with 9 bases spanning the gap. Written as DNA, the CDR3 is TGTGCCAGCAGTTTAAGGCATTGGAGCAATCAGCCCCAGCATTTT. Protein: CASSLRHWSNQPQHF.

A single count supports this clonotype. Here the CDR3 DNA reads TGCAGCGTAGGACGGGACAATCAGCATTTT. Protein sequence: CSVGRDNQHF. The chain joins TRBV29-1 to TRBJ1-5, with D perhaps TRBD1 (6 bases). The germline gives CDR1 SQVTM, CDR2 ANQGSEA. The V gene lost 6 bases and the J gene lost 13 bases, with 13 bases spanning the gap. This CDR3 region has 10 residues. The whole variable domain, remainder taken from reference TRBV29-1 and TRBJ1-5, is SAVISQKPSRDICQRGTSLTIQCQVDSQVTMMFWYRQQPGQSLTLIATANQGSEATYESGFVIDKFPISRPNLTFSTLTVSNMSPEDSSIYLCSVGRDNQHFGDGTRLSIL.

This clonotype was observed a single time. The rearrangement links TRBV6-6 to TRBJ2-7; weak D call: TRBD1 (5 bases). The length of the CDR3 is 15 residues. Germline V gives CDR1 MNHNY, CDR2 SVGAGI (reference sequence). V dropped 6 bases and J dropped 3 bases, with 18 bases sitting between them. CDR3 in amino acids: CASSPRQGPVYEQYF. Here the CDR3 DNA reads TGTGCCAGCAGCCCACGGCAGGGCCCTGTCTACGAGCAGTACTTC.

J is TRBJ2-5 and V is TRBV6-5; D is undetermined. CDR1 and CDR2 from the germline V gene are MNHEY and SVGAGI. This CDR3 contains 13 residues. Trimming removed 4 bases at V and 6 bases at J, with 12 bases between. Here the CDR3 DNA reads TGTGCCAGCAGTTCGACTGAGATGAAGACCCAGTACTTC. This codes for CASSSTEMKTQYF.

This clonotype was counted between two and nine times. The J gene is TRBJ1-6, the V gene TRBV9; no firm D call. The CDR3 spans 14 residues. Germline CDR1 is SGDLS and CDR2 is YYNGEE. Trimming stripped 3 bases from V and 7 bases from J, with 11 bases between. As DNA, the CDR3 is TGTGCCAGCAGCGGCGCCGCCAAGAATTCACCCCTCCACTTT. Protein: CASSGAAKNSPLHF.

This clonotype was detected a few times. The V and J genes are TRBV9 and TRBJ1-6; D is unclear. The CDR3 contains 17 residues. Deletions cut 6 bases from V and 0 bases from J, with 16 bases between. CDR1 SGDLS and CDR2 YYNGEE come from the germline V gene. CDR3 nucleotides: TGTGCCAGCACCTCGGACCCCGTATACTCCTATAATTCACCCCTCCACTTT. The encoded protein is CASTSDPVYSYNSPLHF.

In its sample, this clonotype was seen once. This rearrangement joins TRBV7-2 to TRBJ2-5, with a tentative D call TRBD2 (5 bases). From germline, CDR1 is SGHTA and CDR2 FQGNSA. This CDR3 is built from 13 residues. V was shortened by 2 bases and J by 7 bases, with 11 bases between the two germline ends. This CDR3 reads CASSLNPGVTQYF. Written as DNA, the CDR3 is TGTGCCAGCAGCTTAAACCCCGGGGTGACCCAGTACTTC.

This clonotype was seen a handful of times. The J gene is TRBJ2-2, the V gene TRBV19; no definite D call. There are 13 residues in the CDR3. Per the germline V gene, CDR1 is LNHDA and CDR2 is SQIVND (reference sequence). Trimming took off 3 bases at V and 1 base at J, with 3 bases between the two ends. The CDR3 DNA reads as TGTGCCAGTAGTATGGGGAACACCGGGGAGCTGTTTTTT. It encodes CASSMGNTGELFF.

This clonotype was picked up many times. The genes are TRBV7-9 and TRBJ1-3; perhaps TRBD1 as D (6 bases). CDR3 length: 16 amino acids. Germline CDR1 is SEHNR and CDR2 is FQNEAQ (reference sequence). The V gene lost 6 bases and the J gene lost 0 bases, with 15 bases spanning the gap. CDR3 in DNA: TGTGCCAGCAGACGAGAGTTGACAGGCTCTGGAAACACCATATATTTT. Protein sequence: CASRRELTGSGNTIYF.

The V call is TRBV15, the J call TRBJ2-7; unclear D gene. This CDR3 region has 10 residues. Germline values: CDR1 LNHNV, CDR2 YYDKDF (reference sequence). With 4 bases removed from V and 9 bases from J, the gap between germline ends came to 7 bases. CDR3 protein: CATSIAGQYF. The CDR3 DNA sequence: TGTGCCACCAGCATCGCTGGGCAGTACTTC.

This chain links TRBV29-1 with TRBJ1-1; 8 bases agree with TRBD1. With V trimmed by 8 bases and J by 3 bases, 5 bases remained unmatched. The CDR3 consists of 12 residues. Germline V gene data show CDR1 as SQVTM and CDR2 as ANQGSEA. In DNA, the CDR3 is TGCAGCAGTCCGACAGGGGACACTGAAGCTTTCTTT. Its protein product is CSSPTGDTEAFF.

The table lists this clonotype with a count of one. The chain carries TRBV20-1 and TRBJ2-7; D gene ambiguous. This CDR3 has 16 amino acids. Per germline, CDR1 DFQATT and CDR2 SNEGSKA (reference sequence). V lost 3 bases to trimming and J lost 3 bases, with 21 bases between them. This CDR3 reads CSARGPLQDGIYEQYF. The DNA of the CDR3 is TGCAGTGCTAGGGGTCCTTTACAAGACGGAATCTACGAGCAGTACTTC.

Ten or more counts support this clonotype. This CDR3 is CASSDRRGLNTEAFF. CDR3 bases: TGCGCCAGCAGCGATCGCAGGGGCCTGAACACTGAAGCTTTCTTT. The V call is TRBV10-2, the J call TRBJ1-1, with TRBD1 as a possible D gene (6 bases). This CDR3 has 15 residues. Germline V gives CDR1 WSHSY, CDR2 SAAADI. V was clipped by 6 bases and J by 0 bases, with 14 bases between them.

The gene calls are TRBV20-1 and TRBJ2-7; 8 bases agree with TRBD2. The germline gives CDR1 DFQATT, CDR2 SNEGSKA (reference sequence). V lost 3 bases and J lost 5; bases outside the gene matches: 12. There are 15 residues in the CDR3. CDR3 bases: TGCAGTGCTAGGGGAAAGCGGGAGAAGTCTAACGAGCAGTACTTC. Its protein is CSARGKREKSNEQYF.